This T cell receptor (beta chain) originates from a study of Ad26.COV2.S vaccination and SARS-CoV-2 variants (dated by TCRdb to 2020 to 2023). For the study in its entirety: Vaccine-arm donors were drawn from COV1001, a multicentre, randomized, double-blind, placebo-controlled phase I-IIa trial of Ad26.COV2.S in healthy adults. The specificity and breadth of SARS-CoV-2-reactive T cell receptors after Ad26.COV2.S vaccination were assessed by TCRbeta repertoire sequencing. Throughout the experiments and outcome assessment, investigators stayed blinded to trial group allocation. Ad26.COV2.S was administered intramuscularly at a dose of 5x10^10 or 1x10^11 viral particles, either as one shot or as two shots given 56 days apart. Trial participants were randomized into five groups of five: low-dose or high-dose Ad26.COV2.S given once or twice, or placebo on both occasions. A total of around 32 samples were included in the TCR-sequenced set, comprising about 20 Ad26.COV2.S vaccine recipients, 5 placebo recipients and 8 SARS-CoV-2 convalescent individuals.

The full study reports these points: After vaccination, spike-specific CD8+ and CD4+ T cell responses were reported to show substantial breadth. The study lacked the statistical power to compare responses across vaccine doses or regimens. Ad26.COV2.S recipients had higher spike-specific TCR breadth than placebo recipients (P = 0.0014). According to the authors, total T cell responses may have been underestimated by the TCR breadth and depth analyses. Comparable non-spike TCR breadth was observed between vaccine and placebo recipients, consistent with only spike being contained in the vaccine.

Interpreted using the paper, the treatment or condition label stands for: roughly 18 received Ad26.COV2.S at low or high dose, single or two shots; about 5 received placebo; per-sample allocation not given. Repertoires of vaccine and placebo recipients were sequenced from samples collected on day 63 after the first injection. In Cohort 1b, more than 20 adults aged 18-55 years were enrolled at a single site in Boston, USA, between 29 July and 7 August 2020. Ad26.COV2.S consisted of a replication-incompetent adenovirus type 26 vector by which a prefusion-stabilized SARS-CoV-2 spike protein from the original Wuhan strain was expressed. The immunoSEQ Assay was used to sequence TCRbeta CDR3 regions. After extraction, genomic DNA underwent amplification by bias-controlled multiplex PCR, followed by high-throughput sequencing. In the source study's methods: Collapsing and filtering of sequences were performed to quantify the absolute abundance of each unique TCRbeta CDR3 region. Usable DNA was measured by amplifying reference genes present in all nucleated cells, and TCRbeta template counts were normalized to that usable DNA to estimate T cell fraction. Repertoire TCRs were annotated as SARS-CoV-2-specific when V gene, CDR3 amino acid sequence and J gene were exactly matched to a known reactive TCR set. The reference SARS-CoV-2 TCR set came from MIRA and was filtered for enrichment in COVID-19-positive ImmuneCODE repertoires, removing public or cross-reactive TCRs. Using the MIRA antigens, annotated TCRs were further analysed by specific ORF or by position within an ORF. Breadth was defined as annotated unique rearrangements over total unique productive rearrangements; depth was the summed frequency of those rearrangements. Two-sided Wilcoxon rank-sum tests were applied when comparing TCR breadth between groups. TCRdb holds this immuneACCESS table with in-frame rearrangements only. Some clones are missing; in checked studies, unresolved V genes explain under half, and the rest has no known cause. V and J calls and clone size are those listed in that table; D and trimming were worked out from the DNA. The sample records some 640,000 clones, more than 70% of which are singletons. The top ten hold approximately 1.5% of the sample.

Measured from the cysteine to the phenylalanine, the CDR3 is 12 residues long. The sequence is cut down to CDR3 DNA, 36 bases in frame from base 1. The V end loses 4 bases and the J end loses 4 bases, and a stretch of 8 bases separates them. Via the germline V gene (reference sequence), CDR1 is SGHKS and CDR2 YYEKEE. Remarks on this clone: What antigen it recognizes has not been identified. It has no much larger one-base neighbor in the sample; base qualities were not kept.

Recombination linked TRBV5-5 to TRBJ1-2, and TRBD1 may be the D gene, going by 5 matching bases. This receptor was obtained from a person aged 18-65 years who received the Ad26.COV2.S COVID-19 vaccine or a placebo. The sample here was peripheral blood, taken in a trial of Ad26.COV2.S vaccine versus placebo. The DNA is as follows: TGTGCCAGCAGCCGGACACCCTATGGCTACACCTTC. This codes for CASSRTPYGYTF.